The 31 T cell receptor beta chains below all came from one sample that was sequenced in a study of T cells in Graves' hyperthyroidism and ophthalmopathy. The TCR beta CDR3 regions underwent amplification using RNA transcripts as the source. The TCR CDR3 first-round RT-PCR relied on the HTBI primer set. In TCRdb, the multiplex PCR reads were re-called with MiXCR into one record per CDR3 protein. The sample lists around 490,000 distinct CDR3 sequences; roughly 21% were seen once. The sequenced material came from blood. Receptors were obtained from a middle-aged man with Graves' ophthalmopathy.

This clonotype was counted ten times or more. This rearrangement joins TRBV5-1 to TRBJ2-7; D uncertain. Germline V gene lookup returns CDR1 SGHRS and CDR2 YFSETQ. This CDR3 is built from 12 residues. Trimming took 6 bases from V and 7 from J, leaving 14 bases between them. CDR3 amino acids: CASMGLDEEQYF. The CDR3 DNA reads TGCGCCAGCATGGGCCTTGACGAAGAGCAGTACTTC.

This clonotype was found many times. The rearrangement uses TRBV7-9 and TRBJ1-2; D not resolved. CDR1 is SEHNR and CDR2 is FQNEAQ in the germline V gene (reference sequence). CDR3 length: 14 residues. The V and J ends lost 1 base and 8 bases respectively, with 14 bases between them. The CDR3 region is CASSLELEPLGYTF. In DNA, the CDR3 is TGTGCCAGCAGCTTAGAGTTAGAGCCCTTGGGCTACACCTTC.

This chain joins TRBV3-1 and TRBJ2-3, with D possibly being TRBD1 (7 bases). The CDR3 has 15 residues. V was pared by 1 base and J by 4 bases, with 12 bases between. Germline CDR1 is LGHDT and CDR2 is YNNKEL (reference sequence). For the CDR3, the DNA is TGTGCCAGCAGCCAAGGAGGAGGGGGCTCAGATACGCAGTATTTT. This codes for CASSQGGGGSDTQYF.

This clonotype was recorded many times. V usage is TRBV30 and J usage is TRBJ1-1, with 7 bases aligning to TRBD1. Trimming at V came to 5 bases and at J to 13 bases, leaving 19 bases not matched to a gene. There are 14 residues in the CDR3. CDR1 and CDR2 (germline): GTSNPN, SVGIG (reference sequence). DNA for the CDR3: TGTGCCTGGTTTACGGGACAGACAACACTGAAGCTTTTCTTT. It encodes CAWFTGQTTLKLFF.

In its sample, this clonotype was seen many times. The CDR3 loop is CASTRTGGTEAFF. The CDR3 bases are TGTGCCAGCACCCGGACAGGGGGCACTGAAGCTTTCTTT. This rearrangement joins TRBV27 to TRBJ1-1; the match to TRBD1 covers 10 bases. V was clipped by 7 bases and J by 4 bases; unmatched bases: 3. Germline V gives CDR1 MNHEY, CDR2 SMNVEV (reference sequence). This CDR3 has 13 amino acids.

This clonotype was observed once. The chain employs TRBV19 and TRBJ2-7; perhaps TRBD2 as D (6 bases). CDR3 size: 14 residues. Germline V gene sequence: CDR1 LNHDA, CDR2 SQIVND (reference sequence). Trimming cost V 3 bases and J 0 bases, with 9 bases left between them. CDR3 coding DNA: TGTGCCAGTAGTATGGGGGACTTCTCCTACGAGCAGTACTTC. Translation gives CASSMGDFSYEQYF.

This chain uses TRBV6-1 with TRBJ1-6; D is ambiguous. V lost 10 bases, J lost 7 bases, and 17 bases lay in between. This CDR3 is built from 14 residues. CDR1 is MNHNS, CDR2 SASEGT, per germline. In nucleotides, the CDR3 is TGTGCCATAAAACCCGGACGGCTAAATTCACCCCTCCACTTT. Residues: CAIKPGRLNSPLHF.

Only a few counts were recorded for this clonotype. The chain has TRBV6-1 and TRBJ1-2; unclear D gene. Germline CDR1 is MNHNS and CDR2 is SASEGT. The CDR3 consists of 15 residues. V lost 6 bases and J 4 bases, leaving 18 bases between the germline ends. The CDR3 bases are TGTGCCAGCAGCCTAGACCCAGAGGTCAGCTATGGCTACACCTTC. Amino acid sequence: CASSLDPEVSYGYTF.

This clonotype has just a few counts. V and J are TRBV6-1 and TRBJ2-5; no reliable D call. Germline CDR1 reads MNHNS; CDR2 reads SASEGT. Trimming stripped 5 bases from V and 3 bases from J, with 19 bases between. This CDR3 is built from 16 residues. CDR3 DNA sequence: TGTGCCAGCAGTCTACTGGGCGGCGTTGGGGAAGAGACCCAGTACTTC. Amino acid sequence: CASSLLGGVGEETQYF.

This clonotype has at least ten counts. The chain uses TRBV15 and TRBJ1-2; 7 nucleotides agree with TRBD1. Unmatched junction bases numbered 8, after V lost 0 bases and J lost 4 bases. The germline V gene encodes CDR1 LNHNV and CDR2 YYDKDF (reference sequence). The CDR3 totals 16 residues. CDR3 residues: CATSRDSGRTGYGYTF. CDR3 DNA: TGTGCCACCAGCAGAGATTCGGGCCGGACAGGCTATGGCTACACCTTC.

The table lists this clonotype with a few counts. This chain joins TRBV16 and TRBJ2-2; D possibly matches TRBD1 or TRBD2 (6 bases each). The CDR3 is 16 amino acids. The V gene lost 4 bases and the J gene lost 0 bases, with 12 bases spanning the gap. Germline V gene lookup returns CDR1 KGHSY and CDR2 FQNENV. CDR3 DNA sequence: TGTGCCAGCAGCCGGCAGGGGACTTCGAACACCGGGGAGCTGTTTTTT. Translated, it gives CASSRQGTSNTGELFF.

The J gene is TRBJ2-1, the V gene TRBV14, with 7 bases lining up with TRBD2. This CDR3 contains 15 residues. V was clipped by 5 bases and J by 2 bases; unmatched bases: 6. Germline loops: CDR1 SGHDN, CDR2 FVKESK. DNA of the CDR3: TGTGCCAGCAGCGGGAGCGGGGTGGCCTACAATGAGCAGTTCTTC. Its translation: CASSGSGVAYNEQFF.

This clonotype has more than one count but fewer than ten. The rearrangement joins TRBV20-1 to TRBJ2-5, with no clear D. Germline V gene sequence: CDR1 DFQATT, CDR2 SNEGSKA (reference sequence). Trimming stripped 3 bases from V and 5 bases from J, with 10 bases between. The CDR3 runs to 12 residues. CDR3 DNA: TGCAGTGCTAGGCCCCTATGGGAGACCCAGTACTTC. Its translation: CSARPLWETQYF.

This clonotype was counted many times. The V and J genes are TRBV11-2 and TRBJ2-3; 12 nucleotides align to TRBD2. The germline V gene encodes CDR1 SGHAT and CDR2 FQNNGV. Trimming removed 5 bases from V and 14 bases from J; junction bases left unmatched: 11. The CDR3 has 14 amino acids. CDR3: CASSIGTSGLSRYF. The CDR3 nucleotides read TGTGCCAGCAGCATCGGGACTAGCGGGCTGTCACGGTATTTT.

V gene TRBV6-5 combines with J gene TRBJ2-3; D perhaps matches TRBD2 (5 bases). The CDR3 has 17 amino acids. Germline values: CDR1 MNHEY, CDR2 SVGAGI. The V end was cut by 1 base, the J end by 0 bases, with 14 bases between. CDR3 DNA: TGTGCCAGCAGTTACTACGGAGGCGGGTCTAGCACAGATACGCAGTATTTT. Translation gives CASSYYGGGSSTDTQYF.

This clonotype was observed at least ten times. This rearrangement joins TRBV7-2 to TRBJ1-5, with 7 bases matching TRBD1. CDR1 and CDR2 (germline): SGHTA, FQGNSA. Germline trimming cut 2 bases from V and 6 bases from J; bases unmatched to any gene: 10. There are 16 residues in the CDR3. CDR3: CASSLRSRQGGQPQHF. CDR3 coding DNA: TGTGCCAGCAGCTTAAGATCTCGACAGGGAGGTCAGCCCCAGCATTTT.

This clonotype has a count of ten or more. V gene TRBV9 combines with J gene TRBJ2-7, with 8 bases identical to TRBD1. The V gene's germline CDR1 is SGDLS and CDR2 YYNGEE. V lost 1 base and J lost 1; bases outside the gene matches: 4. There are 15 residues in the CDR3. Written as DNA, the CDR3 is TGTGCCAGCAGCGTAACGCAGGGGGCATCCTACGAGCAGTACTTC. Its protein is CASSVTQGASYEQYF.

CDR3 sequence: CASSPYGLYGYTF. As DNA, the CDR3 is TGTGCCAGCAGTCCGTACGGACTCTATGGCTACACCTTC. The chain links TRBV6-1 to TRBJ1-2; D uncertain. V shed 5 bases and J shed 4 bases, with 11 bases lying between them. Germline V lookup: CDR1 MNHNS, CDR2 SASEGT. CDR3 length: 13 amino acids.

The chain recombines TRBV4-1 with TRBJ1-5; no firm D call. This CDR3 region has 15 residues. The germline V and J ends were trimmed by 1 base and 1 base, with 8 bases remaining between them. In germline, CDR1 is MGHRA, CDR2 YSYEKL. The CDR3 sequence is CASSQVRQSNQPQHF. The CDR3, as DNA: TGCGCCAGCAGCCAAGTCCGCCAGAGCAATCAGCCCCAGCATTTT.

This clonotype was observed a handful of times. The DNA for the CDR3 is TGTGCCAGCTCACTCGACAGGTTCAATTCACCCCTCCACTTT. This codes for CASSLDRFNSPLHF. The genes are TRBV18 and TRBJ1-6, with a weak D call TRBD1 (6 bases). This CDR3 region has 14 residues. Germline V gene sequence: CDR1 KGHSH, CDR2 LQKENI. The V end lost 4 bases, the J end lost 7 bases, and 11 bases lay between the germline ends.

The table lists this clonotype with a few counts. The gene calls are TRBV10-3 and TRBJ2-1; 12 bases fit TRBD2. With 0 bases clipped from V and 7 bases from J, the junction kept 1 base outside the gene matches. CDR3 size: 15 residues. In germline, CDR1 is ENHRY, CDR2 SYGVKD. CDR3 protein: CAISESLAGGNEQFF. The CDR3 DNA sequence: TGTGCCATCAGTGAGTCCCTAGCGGGAGGGAATGAGCAGTTCTTC.

This chain uses TRBV5-6 with TRBJ1-2, with a weak D call TRBD1 (5 bases). Per the germline V gene, CDR1 is SGHDT and CDR2 is YYEEEE. Trimming left V 4 bases short and J 1 base short, with 11 bases between. The CDR3 length is 14 residues. The CDR3 is CASSPTAGNYGYTF. In nucleotides, the CDR3 is TGTGCCAGCAGCCCGACAGCCGGTAACTATGGCTACACCTTC.

The V gene is TRBV5-1, the J gene TRBJ2-1; weak D call: TRBD2 (6 bases). From germline, CDR1 is SGHRS and CDR2 YFSETQ. The CDR3 is 17 residues long. The V gene lost 3 bases and the J gene lost 7 bases, with 23 bases spanning the gap. CDR3 region: CASSSAFSAGKGNEQFF. CDR3 nucleotide sequence: TGCGCCAGCAGCTCAGCTTTTAGCGCGGGGAAAGGAAATGAGCAGTTCTTC.

The rearrangement uses TRBV6-1 and TRBJ2-3; D unresolved. Germline V CDR1 and CDR2: MNHNS, SASEGT. The CDR3 runs 15 residues. Trimming cost V 1 base and J 6 bases, with 14 bases left between them. The CDR3 loop is CASSEGVLRSDTQYF. The CDR3 DNA reads TGTGCCAGCAGTGAAGGGGTCCTGCGCTCGGATACGCAGTATTTT.

This clonotype showed up many times. The chain carries TRBV18 and TRBJ2-4; 9 nucleotides agree with TRBD2. The germline gives CDR1 KGHSH, CDR2 LQKENI. The CDR3 sequence is 14 residues long. The V segment lost 3 bases and the J segment 7 bases; nucleotides outside the gene matches: 4. The chain's CDR3 is CASSPTGTSNIQYF. The CDR3 bases are TGTGCCAGCTCACCTACCGGGACTAGCAACATTCAGTACTTC. The full variable domain, with the rest looked up from reference TRBV18 and TRBJ2-4, is NAGVMQNPRHLVRRRGQEARLRCSPMKGHSHVYWYRQLPEEGLKFMVYLQKENIIDESGMPKERFSAEFPKEGPSILRIQQVVRGDSAAYFCASSPTGTSNIQYFGAGTRLSVL.

The V call is TRBV6-1, the J call TRBJ2-6; no reliable D call. In germline, CDR1 is MNHNS, CDR2 SASEGT. V lost 7 bases and J 2 bases, leaving 9 bases between the germline ends. The CDR3 runs to 14 residues. The CDR3 nucleotides read TGTGCCAGCACCCCCTATCCTGGGGCCAACGTCCTGACTTTC. It translates to CASTPYPGANVLTF.

The table lists this clonotype with a few counts. J is TRBJ1-4 and V is TRBV12-3 or TRBV12-4; D not resolved. V was pared by 1 base and J by 5 bases, with 11 bases between. The CDR3 sequence is 15 residues long. The DNA for the CDR3 is TGTGCCAGCAGTTTAGGCCGGACTAGGAATGAAAAACTGTTTTTT. It yields the protein CASSLGRTRNEKLFF.

This clonotype was recorded at least ten times. CDR3 nucleotides: TGTGCCAGCAGGCAGCCTGGGAGCCAAGAGACCCAGTACTTC. Translated: CASRQPGSQETQYF. The genes are TRBV12-3 or TRBV12-4 and TRBJ2-5, with a tentative D call TRBD2 (5 bases). V shed 6 bases and J shed 1 base, with 12 bases lying between them. This CDR3 contains 14 residues.

This clonotype came up many times. The gene calls are TRBV30 and TRBJ2-7; no clear D gene. CDR1 is GTSNPN and CDR2 is SVGIG in the germline V gene (reference sequence). Trimming took off 8 bases at V and 4 bases at J, with 12 bases between the two ends. The CDR3 consists of 11 residues. The CDR3 bases are TGTGCCGGACGGTGGGCGTACGAGCAGTACTTC. Amino acid sequence: CAGRWAYEQYF.

The chain is built from TRBV9 and TRBJ1-2; 7 bases fit TRBD1. After removal of 4 bases from V and 8 bases from J, the junction contained 11 bases not matched to a gene. This CDR3 is built from 14 residues. Germline V gene lookup returns CDR1 SGDLS and CDR2 YYNGEE. Here the CDR3 DNA reads TGTGCCAGCAGCCCGAGGACAGGACTGAGAGGCTACACCTTC. Protein: CASSPRTGLRGYTF. Full variable domain (missing parts from reference TRBV9 and TRBJ1-2): DSGVTQTPKHLITATGQRVTLRCSPRSGDLSVYWYQQSLDQGLQFLIQYYNGEERAKGNILERFSAQQFPDLHSELNLSSLELGDSALYFCASSPRTGLRGYTFGSGTRLTVV.

The chain recombines TRBV5-1 with TRBJ2-5; 9 bases align to TRBD1. Unmatched junction bases numbered 7, after V lost 5 bases and J lost 5 bases. CDR1 and CDR2 from the germline V gene are SGHRS and YFSETQ. The CDR3 spans 14 residues. CDR3 protein: CASRLQGARETQYF. The CDR3, as DNA: TGCGCCAGCAGGTTACAGGGGGCACGGGAGACCCAGTACTTC. Drawing the rest from reference TRBV5-1 and TRBJ2-5, the complete variable domain is KAGVTQTPRYLIKTRGQQVTLSCSPISGHRSVSWYQQTPGQGLQFLFEYFSETQRNKGNFPGRFSGRQFSNSRSEMNVSTLELGDSALYLCASRLQGARETQYFGPGTRLLVL.